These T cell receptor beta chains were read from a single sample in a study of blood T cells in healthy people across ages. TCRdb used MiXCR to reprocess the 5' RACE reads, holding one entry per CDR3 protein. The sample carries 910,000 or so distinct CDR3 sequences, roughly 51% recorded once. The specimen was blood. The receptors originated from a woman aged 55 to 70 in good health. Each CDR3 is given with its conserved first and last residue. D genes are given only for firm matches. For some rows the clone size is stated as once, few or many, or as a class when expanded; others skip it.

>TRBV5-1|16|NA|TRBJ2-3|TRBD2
TGCGCCAGCAGCTTGGACGGACTAGCTTCCACAGATACGCAGTATTTT
CASSLDGLASTDTQYF
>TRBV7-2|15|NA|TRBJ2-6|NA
TGTGCCAATAGTAATGGAGGGGCAGGGGCCAACGTCCTGACTTTC
CANSNGGAGANVLTF
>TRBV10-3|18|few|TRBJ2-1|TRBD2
TGTGCCATCGGCCGGACTAGCGGGAGTAATGGCTCCTACAATGAGCAGTTCTTC
CAIGRTSGSNGSYNEQFF
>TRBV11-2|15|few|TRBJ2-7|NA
TGTGCCAGCAGCTCAGGGCGCGGCCTTACCTACGAGCAGTACTTC
CASSSGRGLTYEQYF
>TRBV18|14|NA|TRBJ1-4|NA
TGTGCCAGCTCACCAGGGAATCGAGAAAGGAAACTGTTTTTT
CASSPGNRERKLFF
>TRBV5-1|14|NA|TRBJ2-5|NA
TGCGCCAGCAGCGTGACTAGTAGCAGAGAGACCCAGTACTTC
CASSVTSSRETQYF
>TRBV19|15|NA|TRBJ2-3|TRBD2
TGTGCCAGTACGAAGCGGGAGTGGGGCACAGATACGCAGTATTTT
CASTKREWGTDTQYF
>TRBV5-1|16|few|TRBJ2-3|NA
TGCGCCAGCAGCTTGGACGGGACAACTAGCACAGATACGCAGTATTTT
CASSLDGTTSTDTQYF
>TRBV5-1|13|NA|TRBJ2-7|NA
TGCGCCAGCAGCCATGTAGAGGGGGACGAGCAGTACTTC
CASSHVEGDEQYF
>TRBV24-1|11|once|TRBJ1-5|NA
TGTGCCACCACCCATTGCCGGCCCCAGCATTTT
CATTHCRPQHF
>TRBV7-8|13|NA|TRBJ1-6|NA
TGTGCCAGCAGCTGGGACTCCACTTCACCCCTCCACTTT
CASSWDSTSPLHF
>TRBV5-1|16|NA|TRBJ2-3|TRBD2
TGCGCCAGCAGCTTGACCCTAAAAGCGGGACGGGATACGCAGTATTTT
CASSLTLKAGRDTQYF
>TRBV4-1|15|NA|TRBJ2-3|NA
TGCGCCAGCAGCCAAGATTTCGCAGGCACAGATACGCAGTATTTT
CASSQDFAGTDTQYF
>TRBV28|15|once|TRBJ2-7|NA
TGTGCCAGCAAGGTCGGCGGGACCTCCTACGATGAGCAGTACTTC
CASKVGGTSYDEQYF
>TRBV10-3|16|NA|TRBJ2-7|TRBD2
TGTGCCATCAGTGAGAGGGCAAGCGGGAGGACCAACGAGCAGTACTTC
CAISERASGRTNEQYF
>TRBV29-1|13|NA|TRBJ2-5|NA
TGCAGCGTGACGTGGCGGTCTCAAGAGACCCAGTACTTC
CSVTWRSQETQYF
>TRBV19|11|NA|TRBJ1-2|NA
TGTGCCACCAGAGATCCCTATGGCTACACCTTC
CATRDPYGYTF
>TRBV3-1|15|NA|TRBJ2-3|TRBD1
TGTGCCAGCAGCCAAGGGACAGGATTTACAGATGCGCAGTATTTT
CASSQGTGFTDAQYF
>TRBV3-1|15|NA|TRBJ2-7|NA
TGTGCCAGCAGCCAAGTCCGGAGGGGGGGTTACGAGCAGTACTTC
CASSQVRRGGYEQYF
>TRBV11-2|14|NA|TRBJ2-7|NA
TGTGCCAGCAGGCGGGACAGCCTCTCCTACGAGCAGTACTTC
CASRRDSLSYEQYF
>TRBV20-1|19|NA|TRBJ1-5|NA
TGCAGTGCTAGAGATTTTGATAGTGTGTATGAGACAAACAATCAGCCCCAGCATTTT
CSARDFDSVYETNNQPQHF
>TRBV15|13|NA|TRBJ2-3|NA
TGTGCCACCAGCAGAACCCCCACAGATACGCAGTATTTT
CATSRTPTDTQYF
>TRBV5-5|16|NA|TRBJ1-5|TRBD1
TGTGCCAGCAGCTTGGGACAGGGTCTATGGAATCAGCCCCAGCATTTT
CASSLGQGLWNQPQHF
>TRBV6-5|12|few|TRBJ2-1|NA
TGTGCCACCTCGTTTTGGGGGGATGAGCAGTTCTTC
CATSFWGDEQFF
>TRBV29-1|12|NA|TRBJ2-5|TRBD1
TGCAGCGTTGAGCAGCGAGGGACAGGGTTGTACTTC
CSVEQRGTGLYF
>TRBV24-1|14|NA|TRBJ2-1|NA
TGTGCCACCAGTGACACAGGAAATTTCATTGAGCAGTTCTTC
CATSDTGNFIEQFF
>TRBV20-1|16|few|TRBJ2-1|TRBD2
TGCAGTGCTAGAGTGGCCAGCGGGAGGGCCTACAATGAGCAGTTCTTC
CSARVASGRAYNEQFF
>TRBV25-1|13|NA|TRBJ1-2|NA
TGTGCCAGCAGAGCGGACACTGGTTCGGGCTACACCTTC
CASRADTGSGYTF
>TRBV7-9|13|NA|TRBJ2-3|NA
TGTGCCAGCAGCAAGCTAGCGATAGATACGCAGTATTTT
CASSKLAIDTQYF
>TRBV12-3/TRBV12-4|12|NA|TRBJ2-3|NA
TGTGCCAGCAGTTTAGGACCAGATATGCAGTATTTT
CASSLGPDMQYF
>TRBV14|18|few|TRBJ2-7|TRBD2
TGTGCCAGCAGCCAAGATCTTCTAGCGGGAGTAAAGTCCTACGAGCAGTACTTC
CASSQDLLAGVKSYEQYF
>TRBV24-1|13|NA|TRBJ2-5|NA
TGTGCCACCAGGGCCCCAGGAGGCCACGGGCAGTACTTC
CATRAPGGHGQYF
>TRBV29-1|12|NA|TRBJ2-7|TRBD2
TGCAGCGTTGGGACTAGCGGTAGGGAGCAGTACTTC
CSVGTSGREQYF
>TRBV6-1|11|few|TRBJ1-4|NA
TGTGCCAGCAGCTTTCCAGAAAAACTGTTTTTT
CASSFPEKLFF
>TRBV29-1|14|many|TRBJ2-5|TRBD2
TGCAGCGTGGACGGGACTAGCGGACAAGAGACCCAGTACTTC
CSVDGTSGQETQYF
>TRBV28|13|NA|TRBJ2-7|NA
TGTGCCAGCAGTTGGGGGGTTGGCTACGAGCAGTACTTC
CASSWGVGYEQYF
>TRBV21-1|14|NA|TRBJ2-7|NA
TGTGCCAGCCCCTGGGACAATGCCCACTACGAGCAGTACTTC
CASPWDNAHYEQYF
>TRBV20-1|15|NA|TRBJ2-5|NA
TGCAGTGCTAGAGATCGGGTCGGGGCTCCGGAGACCCAGTACTTC
CSARDRVGAPETQYF
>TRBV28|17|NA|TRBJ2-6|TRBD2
TGTGCCAGCAGTTTACCCAACTCTGCTAGCGGGATCAACGTCCTGACTTTC
CASSLPNSASGINVLTF
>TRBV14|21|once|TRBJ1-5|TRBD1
TGTGCCAGCAGCCAAGATCTAGGGACAGGCCGGAGTTCGGTAAGCAATCAGCCCCAGCATTTT
CASSQDLGTGRSSVSNQPQHF
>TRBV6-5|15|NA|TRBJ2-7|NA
TGTGCCAGCAGTTATAGGTGGAATCCCTCCTACGAGCAGTACTTC
CASSYRWNPSYEQYF
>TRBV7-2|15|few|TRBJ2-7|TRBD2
TGTGCCAGCAGCCCGCGACTAGCGGGAGGGCACGAGCAGTACTTC
CASSPRLAGGHEQYF
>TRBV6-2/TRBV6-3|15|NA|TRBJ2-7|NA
TGTACCAGCACTCCTAAAGGGATTTTTACCTACGAGCAGTACTTC
CTSTPKGIFTYEQYF
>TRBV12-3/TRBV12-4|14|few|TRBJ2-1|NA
TGTGCCAGCAGCTCCGTAGGGGGATACAATGAGCAGTTCTTC
CASSSVGGYNEQFF
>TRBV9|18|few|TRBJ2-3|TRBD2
TGTGCCAGCAGCGAGATTCAGGGGGGACTAGCGGGAGCAGATACGCAGTATTTT
CASSEIQGGLAGADTQYF
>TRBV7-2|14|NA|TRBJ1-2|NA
TGTGCCAGCAGCACGTACAGGGTGGACTATGGCTACACCTTC
CASSTYRVDYGYTF
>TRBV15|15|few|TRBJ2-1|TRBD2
TGTGCCACCAGCACGCTAGCGGGGGGATACAATGAGCAGTTCTTC
CATSTLAGGYNEQFF
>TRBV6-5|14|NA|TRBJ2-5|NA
TGTGCCAGCAGTTTTTCCCTTTTTCGAAGGACCCAGTACTTC
CASSFSLFRRTQYF
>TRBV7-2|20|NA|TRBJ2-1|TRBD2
TGTGCCAGCAGCTTACAGTCTAGCGGGAGTCGGAAAGGATCCTACAATGAGCAGTTCTTC
CASSLQSSGSRKGSYNEQFF
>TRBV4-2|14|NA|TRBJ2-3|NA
TGTGCCAACAGCCAAGATTTCAGCACAGATACGCAGTATTTT
CANSQDFSTDTQYF
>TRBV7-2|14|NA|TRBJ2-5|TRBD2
TGTGCCAGCAGCTATAGCGGGAGAGAGGAGACCCAGTACTTC
CASSYSGREETQYF
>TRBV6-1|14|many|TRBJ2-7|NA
TGTGCCAGCACCATCAGTAGCTCCTACAATGAGCAGTACTTC
CASTISSSYNEQYF
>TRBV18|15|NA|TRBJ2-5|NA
TGTGCCAGCTCACCCCAAGTCTCCCGGGTGGGTGAGCAGTACTTC
CASSPQVSRVGEQYF
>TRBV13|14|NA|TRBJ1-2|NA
TGTGCCTCCCTCCTCGGGGGCGTTGGCTATGGCTACACCTTC
CASLLGGVGYGYTF
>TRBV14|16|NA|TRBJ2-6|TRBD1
TGTGCCAGCAGACAGGGGGATCGGTCTGGGGCCAACGTCCTGACTTTC
CASRQGDRSGANVLTF
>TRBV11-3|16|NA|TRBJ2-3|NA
TGTGCCAGCAGCTTAGGCCGGGACTTTCGTCCAGATACGCGGTATTTT
CASSLGRDFRPDTRYF
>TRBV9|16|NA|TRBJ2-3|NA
TGTGCCAGCAGCAGCGATTGGGGCGGGATGGCAGATACGCAGTATTTT
CASSSDWGGMADTQYF